Included here is one T cell receptor beta chain sequence, with context. This record comes from a study of cytomegalovirus exposure and HLA in healthy donors. Study as a whole: A prior analysis found 117 million unique TCR beta sequences from approximately 190 million T cells.

After removal of 6 bases from V and 6 bases from J, the junction contained 7 bases not matched to a gene. CDR3 length equals 14 residues. Germline CDR1 reads SNHLY; CDR2 reads FYNNEI. The primer mix had 60 Vbeta and 13 Jbeta primers. The table came from immunoSEQ multiplex PCR; TCRdb's copy has only in-frame clones and leaves some out. Among approximately 110,000 clones, 65% to 80% were seen once, and the ten largest hold 5.6%. This clonotype originated in a male donor in good health and CMV-seronegative. This chain joins TRBV2 and TRBJ2-3; 9 bases align to TRBD2. Sample: PBMCs. CDR3 sequence: CASRTGLAFDTQYF. As DNA, the CDR3 is TGTGCCAGCAGAACGGGACTAGCATTTGATACGCAGTATTTT. Looking up the rest from reference TRBV2 and TRBJ2-3 gives the full variable domain: EPEVTQTPSHQVTQMGQEVILRCVPISNHLYFYWYRQILGQKVEFLVSFYNNEISEKSEIFDDQFSVERPDGSNFTLKIRSTKLEDSAMYFCASRTGLAFDTQYFGPGTRLTVL.